The 32 T cell receptor beta chains below come from one sample, sequenced in a study of blood T cell repertoires in COVID-19. Libraries were prepared by immunoSEQ multiplex PCR; TCRdb keeps only in-frame clonotypes and omits some of them. The sample yields roughly 350,000 clones, under 95% seen once. The sample comprised peripheral blood. Source of these receptors: a woman under 30 who had recovered from COVID-19.

This clone was counted a few times. V gene TRBV6-2 or TRBV6-3 combines with J gene TRBJ1-2; perhaps TRBD1 as D (5 bases). Between the trimmed V and J ends, which lost 5 bases and 8 bases, there was a span of 15 bases. The CDR3 runs 13 residues. From germline, CDR1 is MNHEY and CDR2 SVGEGT. The CDR3 DNA reads as TGTGCCAGCAGTAAAGGGCAGGGCAACGGCTACACCTTC. Residues: CASSKGQGNGYTF.

The gene calls are TRBV4-1 and TRBJ1-5; D gene uncertain. Germline V gives CDR1 MGHRA, CDR2 YSYEKL. The CDR3 totals 15 residues. Trimming removed 0 bases from V and 0 bases from J, with 6 bases in between. CDR3 DNA: TGCGCCAGCAGCCAAGATGCGGGTAGCAATCAGCCCCAGCATTTT. Amino acids: CASSQDAGSNQPQHF.

The rearrangement links TRBV14 to TRBJ2-2; D is possibly TRBD1 (6 bases). V was trimmed by 6 bases and J by 0 bases, leaving 11 bases between them. From germline, CDR1 is SGHDN and CDR2 FVKESK. This CDR3 is built from 15 residues. Written as DNA, the CDR3 is TGTGCCAGCAGAGGACAGATTGCGAACACCGGGGAGCTGTTTTTT. Protein sequence: CASRGQIANTGELFF.

This clone was recorded only once. The rearrangement uses TRBV29-1 and TRBJ1-6; the D gene is possibly TRBD1 (5 bases). The CDR3 covers 13 residues. CDR1 is SQVTM and CDR2 is ANQGSEA in the germline V gene. Trimming took off 6 bases at V and 8 bases at J, with 14 bases between the two ends. CDR3 region: CSVRGTGDSPLHF. DNA for the CDR3: TGCAGCGTCCGCGGGACGGGGGATTCACCCCTCCACTTT.

V gene TRBV27 combines with J gene TRBJ1-3; D is uncertain. Germline V lookup: CDR1 MNHEY, CDR2 SMNVEV (reference sequence). V lost 3 bases, J lost 0 bases, and 18 bases lay in between. The CDR3 is 18 amino acids. CDR3 amino acids: CASSFSQGGGDSGNTIYF. The CDR3 bases are TGTGCCAGCAGTTTCTCCCAAGGAGGAGGAGACTCTGGAAACACCATATATTTT.

This sequence joins TRBV30 and TRBJ1-1; 7 bases align to TRBD1. Looked up from germline, CDR1 is GTSNPN and CDR2 is SVGIG (reference sequence). V gave up 5 bases and J gave up 5 bases; unmatched junction bases: 2. This CDR3 has 11 amino acids. CDR3 loop: CAWETGTEAFF. The CDR3 bases are TGTGCCTGGGAGACAGGGACTGAAGCTTTCTTT.

V is TRBV19 and J is TRBJ1-6; 8 bases map to TRBD1. Germline loops: CDR1 LNHDA, CDR2 SQIVND (reference sequence). The CDR3 consists of 17 residues. V lost 9 bases to trimming and J lost 5 bases; unmatched junction nucleotides: 15. The CDR3 DNA reads as TGTGCCAGCCATACGACAGGGGCTCCACTAAATAATTCACCCCTCCACTTT. It translates to CASHTTGAPLNNSPLHF.

Details on this clone: This sample includes further DNA sequences coding for the same CDR3. The rearrangement joins TRBV6-5 to TRBJ1-2, with D possibly being TRBD1 (5 bases). Trimming left V 5 bases short and J 2 bases short, with 9 bases between. The CDR3 contains 13 residues. Germline CDR1 is MNHEY and CDR2 is SVGAGI. CDR3 nucleotide sequence: TGTGCCAGCAGTCTGACAGAGAACTATGGCTACACCTTC. Its protein is CASSLTENYGYTF.

The V call is TRBV27, the J call TRBJ2-1; TRBD2 aligns across 10 bases. V lost 8 bases, J lost 9 bases, and 16 bases stayed unmatched. CDR3 length equals 16 residues. Germline CDR1 is MNHEY and CDR2 is SMNVEV (reference sequence). CDR3 bases: TGTGCCAGCCGCATTGCCCTTGCTAGCGGGAGCATTGAGCAGTTCTTC. Translation gives CASRIALASGSIEQFF.

The chain employs TRBV2 and TRBJ2-2; D remains unclear. The V gene's germline CDR1 is SNHLY and CDR2 FYNNEI. Deletions cut 7 bases from V and 7 bases from J, with 10 bases between. This CDR3 contains 12 residues. DNA for the CDR3: TGTGCCAGCAACCAATACAGCGGGGAGCTGTTTTTT. It is translated as CASNQYSGELFF.

The chain links TRBV6-6 to TRBJ1-2; 10 bases line up with TRBD1. Trimming removed 6 bases from V and 4 bases from J; junction bases left unmatched: 8. CDR3 length: 15 amino acids. Germline V gene lookup returns CDR1 MNHNY and CDR2 SVGAGI (reference sequence). CDR3 amino acids: CASRRETGGSYGYTF. Here the CDR3 DNA reads TGTGCCAGCAGGCGAGAGACAGGGGGCAGCTATGGCTACACCTTC.

The gene calls are TRBV7-8 and TRBJ1-1; D ambiguous. V was clipped by 5 bases and J by 6 bases, with 16 bases between them. The CDR3 has 14 amino acids. Germline assignment: CDR1 SGHVS and CDR2 FQNEAQ. The CDR3 sequence: CASSPTRGRPEAFF. In DNA, the CDR3 is TGTGCCAGCAGCCCTACCCGAGGGAGGCCTGAAGCTTTCTTT. Together with reference TRBV7-8 and TRBJ1-1, the CDR3 gives the full variable domain: GAGVSQSPRYKVAKRGQDVALRCDPISGHVSLFWYQQALGQGPEFLTYFQNEAQLDKSGLPSDRFFAERPEGSVSTLKIQRTQQEDSAVYLCASSPTRGRPEAFFGQGTRLTVV.

V gene TRBV15 combines with J gene TRBJ1-2; D possibly corresponds to TRBD1 (6 bases). Trimming pared 2 bases from V and 7 bases from J, leaving 23 bases between. The CDR3 has 17 residues. The germline CDR1 and CDR2 sequences are LNHNV and YYDKDF (reference sequence). The CDR3: CATSRSIQSGGARGYTF. For the CDR3, the DNA is TGTGCCACCAGCAGATCGATCCAGAGCGGGGGGGCGCGTGGCTACACCTTC. Combining the CDR3 with reference TRBV15 and TRBJ1-2 gives the whole variable domain DAMVIQNPRYQVTQFGKPVTLSCSQTLNHNVMYWYQQKSSQAPKLLFHYYDKDFNNEADTPDNFQSRRPNTSFCFLDIRSPGLGDTAMYLCATSRSIQSGGARGYTFGSGTRLTVV.

The V gene is TRBV7-2, the J gene TRBJ1-2; D is possibly TRBD1 (5 bases). Trimming left V 6 bases short and J 5 bases short, with 13 bases between. This CDR3 contains 13 residues. In germline, CDR1 is SGHTA, CDR2 FQGNSA. The CDR3 region is CASSMAGSYGYTF. In nucleotides, the CDR3 is TGTGCCAGCAGTATGGCAGGGTCATATGGCTACACCTTC.

This rearrangement joins TRBV29-1 to TRBJ2-1; D unclear. The germline gives CDR1 SQVTM, CDR2 ANQGSEA. This CDR3 is built from 12 residues. Trimming pared 3 bases from V and 8 bases from J, leaving 11 bases between. The CDR3 DNA follows: TGCAGCGTTGATACAAGGAGCGATGAGCAGTTCTTC. Protein sequence: CSVDTRSDEQFF.

J is TRBJ2-1 and V is TRBV6-2 or TRBV6-3; 8 positions match TRBD2. Germline loops: CDR1 MNHEY, CDR2 SVGEGT. This CDR3 comprises 15 residues. Trimming took 5 bases from V and 7 from J; bases not matched to a gene: 10. This chain's CDR3 is CASSQLADKVNEQFF. CDR3 sequence (DNA): TGTGCCAGCAGTCAACTAGCGGACAAGGTAAATGAGCAGTTCTTC.

This clone was seen a single time. This chain connects TRBV13 to TRBJ2-3; TRBD1 agrees at 8 bases. V shed 2 bases, J shed 2 bases, and the junction held 3 bases outside the gene matches. The germline gives CDR1 PRHDT, CDR2 FYEKMQ (reference sequence). The CDR3 extends over 15 amino acids. CDR3 in amino acids: CASSLNRGYTDTQYF. In nucleotides, the CDR3 is TGTGCCAGCAGCTTAAACAGGGGGTACACAGATACGCAGTATTTT.

J is TRBJ1-2 and V is TRBV3-1 (or the pseudogene TRBV3-2); D not certain. Trimming pared 4 bases from V and 3 bases from J, leaving 9 bases between. CDR1 and CDR2 (germline): LGHDT, YNNKEL (reference sequence). CDR3 length equals 13 residues. CDR3 residues: CASSPSRDYGYTF. The CDR3 bases are TGTGCCAGCAGCCCTTCAAGAGACTATGGCTACACCTTC.

Only one count was recorded for this clone. This sequence joins TRBV15 and TRBJ1-4; D is possibly TRBD1 (5 bases). Germline values: CDR1 LNHNV, CDR2 YYDKDF (reference sequence). The CDR3 spans 13 residues. Trimming left V 3 bases short and J 5 bases short, with 7 bases between. This CDR3 reads CATSRDTNEKLFF. CDR3 in DNA: TGTGCCACCAGCAGGGACACGAATGAAAAACTGTTTTTT.

The chain joins TRBV7-7 to TRBJ2-5; 11 positions match TRBD2. Germline V gives CDR1 SSHAT, CDR2 FNYEAQ (reference sequence). Germline trimming cut 6 bases from V and 5 bases from J; bases unmatched to any gene: 8. This CDR3 contains 15 residues. The CDR3: CASSPFLAGGETQYF. In nucleotides, the CDR3 is TGTGCCAGCAGTCCTTTTTTAGCGGGAGGGGAGACCCAGTACTTC.

The chain combines TRBV5-1 with TRBJ1-3, with 7 bases lining up with TRBD1. This CDR3 has 15 residues. V shed 2 bases, J shed 2 bases, and the junction held 4 bases outside the gene matches. Germline assignment: CDR1 SGHRS and CDR2 YFSETQ. In nucleotides, the CDR3 is TGCGCCAGCAGCTTCTCAGGGGGTACTGGAAACACCATATATTTT. The encoded protein is CASSFSGGTGNTIYF.

The chain joins TRBV5-1 to TRBJ2-3; maybe TRBD2 (5 bases). This CDR3 has 13 residues. Germline V gene data show CDR1 as SGHRS and CDR2 as YFSETQ. Trimming cost V 2 bases and J 6 bases, with 10 bases left between them. The CDR3 nucleotides read TGCGCCAGCAGCTTTTTGGGAGAGGATACGCAGTATTTT. Protein sequence: CASSFLGEDTQYF.

This clone came up once. V and J are TRBV10-1 and TRBJ2-3; 9 bases agree with TRBD2. Germline lookup yields CDR1 WNHNN and CDR2 SYGVQD (reference sequence). CDR3 length equals 18 residues. V was pared by 2 bases and J by 6 bases, with 15 bases of the junction left unmatched. CDR3 protein: CASSERVAGALTGDTQYF. The CDR3 DNA follows: TGCGCCAGCAGTGAGCGAGTAGCGGGAGCCTTAACAGGGGATACGCAGTATTTT.

The V and J genes are TRBV2 and TRBJ2-1, with D possibly TRBD1 on 7 matching bases. Trimming left V 11 bases short and J 0 bases short, with 17 bases between. This CDR3 has 15 amino acids. CDR1 is SNHLY and CDR2 is FYNNEI in the germline V gene. The CDR3 loop reads CAWGDEGASYNEQFF. The CDR3 DNA follows: TGTGCCTGGGGGGATGAGGGGGCCTCCTACAATGAGCAGTTCTTC. Full variable domain (missing parts from reference TRBV2 and TRBJ2-1): EPEVTQTPSHQVTQMGQEVILRCVPISNHLYFYWYRQILGQKVEFLVSFYNNEISEKSEIFDDQFSVERPDGSNFTLKIRSTKLEDSAMYFCAWGDEGASYNEQFFGPGTRLTVL.

The chain combines TRBV25-1 with TRBJ2-1; 8 positions match TRBD1. The CDR3 has 18 residues. Trimming removed 4 bases from V and 4 bases from J; junction bases left unmatched: 15. CDR1 MGHDK and CDR2 SYGVNS come from the germline V gene. The CDR3 reads CASSGTLDRVAGYNEQFF. The CDR3 DNA sequence: TGTGCCAGCAGTGGGACCCTGGACAGGGTGGCGGGATACAATGAGCAGTTCTTC.

This sequence joins TRBV6-2 or TRBV6-3 and TRBJ2-5, with a possible D match to TRBD1 (6 bases). The CDR3 length is 13 residues. Germline CDR1 and CDR2: MNHEY and SVGEGT. V was shortened by 5 bases and J by 6 bases, with 13 bases between the two germline ends. The CDR3 DNA follows: TGTGCCAGCAGTACTGGGGGCTGGCAGACCCAGTACTTC. Its protein product is CASSTGGWQTQYF.

The J gene is TRBJ2-4, the V gene TRBV24-1; perhaps TRBD2 as D (6 bases). From germline, CDR1 is KGHDR and CDR2 SFDVKD. There are 15 residues in the CDR3. V lost 6 bases, J lost 0 bases, and 11 bases lay in between. Here the CDR3 DNA reads TGTGCCACCAGTTCACCGGGGGTAGCCAAAAACATTCAGTACTTC. Protein sequence: CATSSPGVAKNIQYF.

This clone was seen once. The chain couples TRBV15 to TRBJ1-6; D is unclear. Germline values: CDR1 LNHNV, CDR2 YYDKDF (reference sequence). This CDR3 spans 13 amino acids. V shed 0 bases and J shed 5 bases, with 2 bases lying between them. CDR3 bases: TGTGCCACCAGCAGAGATAATAATTCACCCCTCCACTTT. It specifies CATSRDNNSPLHF. Based on the CDR3 plus reference TRBV15 and TRBJ1-6, the full variable domain is DAMVIQNPRYQVTQFGKPVTLSCSQTLNHNVMYWYQQKSSQAPKLLFHYYDKDFNNEADTPDNFQSRRPNTSFCFLDIRSPGLGDTAMYLCATSRDNNSPLHFGNGTRLTVT.

The CDR3 region has the DNA TGTGCCAGCAGTGGAGACAGGGGAGCGAGCACTGAAGCTTTCTTT. It is translated as CASSGDRGASTEAFF. V is TRBV2 and J is TRBJ1-1; 8 nucleotides agree with TRBD1. The length of the CDR3 is 15 residues. Looked up from germline, CDR1 is SNHLY and CDR2 is FYNNEI. The ends lost 4 bases at V and 4 bases at J; junction bases unmatched: 8.

This clone was picked up one time. V and J are TRBV18 and TRBJ2-2; D is unresolved. Germline lookup yields CDR1 KGHSH and CDR2 LQKENI. V was trimmed by 1 base and J by 1 base, leaving 10 bases between them. This CDR3 has 16 residues. In DNA, the CDR3 is TGTGCCAGCTCACCACTAGTCGTCGGGAACACCGGGGAGCTGTTTTTT. Translating gives CASSPLVVGNTGELFF.

The V call is TRBV4-3, the J call TRBJ2-6; TRBD1 aligns across 8 bases. In germline, CDR1 is LGHNA, CDR2 YSLEER. V shed 5 bases, J shed 2 bases, and the junction held 5 bases outside the gene matches. CDR3 length: 16 residues. The CDR3 DNA is TGCGCCAGCAGCAAACTGACAGGGGCTGGGGCCAACGTCCTGACTTTC. Translating gives CASSKLTGAGANVLTF.

The V gene is TRBV10-3, the J gene TRBJ2-3, with 9 bases aligning to TRBD2. Per the germline V gene, CDR1 is ENHRY and CDR2 is SYGVKD. The junction had 6 bases not matched to a gene; V was cut back by 3 bases and J by 2 bases. The CDR3 spans 16 residues. The CDR3 sequence is CAISDRRTSATDTQYF. The CDR3 DNA sequence: TGTGCCATCAGTGACAGACGGACTAGCGCCACAGATACGCAGTATTTT.